The clone carrying this TCR beta chain was observed a few times. This entry comes from a study of Graves' ophthalmopathy and Graves' hyperthyroidism. Hyperthyroidism was classified as stable if no ophthalmopathy occurred within 18 months of follow-up. A diagnosis was made from clinical symptoms together with serum thyroxine, TRAb, thyroid ultrasound and orbital computed tomography. The CDR3 loop spans 14 amino acids. Germline V gene data show CDR1 as MNHEY and CDR2 as SMNVEV (reference sequence). Trimming took 3 bases from V and 6 from J; bases not matched to a gene: 4. The authors amplified TCR beta CDR3 regions, and they did so from RNA transcripts for repertoire sequencing. Following a first-round RT-PCR that used HTBI primers, a second-round multiplex PCR was carried out. Using its own MiXCR run on the multiplex PCR reads, TCRdb lists one record per CDR3 protein. The sample has 680,000 or so distinct CDR3 sequences; about 20% are singletons.

The source is a woman aged 18-29 years with stable Graves' hyperthyroidism. Some clones in this sample may be carry-over from other donors' samples. The gene calls are TRBV27 and TRBJ2-2; 7 bases are shared with TRBD2. Sample: peripheral blood. CDR3 nucleotides: TGTGCCAGCAGTTTTTGGGCGGGGGCCGGGGAGCTGTTTTTT. Amino acid sequence: CASSFWAGAGELFF.